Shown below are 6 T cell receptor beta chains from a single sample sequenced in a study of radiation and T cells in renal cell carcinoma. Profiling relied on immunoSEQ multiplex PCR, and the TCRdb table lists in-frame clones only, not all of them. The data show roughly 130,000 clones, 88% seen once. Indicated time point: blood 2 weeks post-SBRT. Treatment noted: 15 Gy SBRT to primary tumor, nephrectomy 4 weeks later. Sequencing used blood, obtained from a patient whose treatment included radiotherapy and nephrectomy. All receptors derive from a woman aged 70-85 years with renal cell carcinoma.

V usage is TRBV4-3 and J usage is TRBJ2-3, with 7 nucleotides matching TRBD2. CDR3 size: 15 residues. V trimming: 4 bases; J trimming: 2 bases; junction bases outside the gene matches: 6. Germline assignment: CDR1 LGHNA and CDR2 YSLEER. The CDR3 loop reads CASSLGGSATDTQYF. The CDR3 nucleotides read TGCGCCAGCAGCCTCGGGGGGTCCGCCACAGATACGCAGTATTTT.

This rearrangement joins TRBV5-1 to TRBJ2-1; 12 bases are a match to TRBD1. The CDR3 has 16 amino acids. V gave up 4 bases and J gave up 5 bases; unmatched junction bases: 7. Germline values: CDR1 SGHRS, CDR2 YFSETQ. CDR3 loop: CASSGTGGLGHNEQFF. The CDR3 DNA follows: TGCGCCAGCAGCGGGACAGGGGGCTTGGGGCACAATGAGCAGTTCTTC.

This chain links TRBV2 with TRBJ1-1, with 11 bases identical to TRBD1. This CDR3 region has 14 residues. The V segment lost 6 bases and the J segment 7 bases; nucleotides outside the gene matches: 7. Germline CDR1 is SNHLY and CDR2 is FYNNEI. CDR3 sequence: CASRADRGLSEAFF. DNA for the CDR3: TGTGCCAGCAGGGCGGACAGGGGGCTGAGTGAAGCTTTCTTT.

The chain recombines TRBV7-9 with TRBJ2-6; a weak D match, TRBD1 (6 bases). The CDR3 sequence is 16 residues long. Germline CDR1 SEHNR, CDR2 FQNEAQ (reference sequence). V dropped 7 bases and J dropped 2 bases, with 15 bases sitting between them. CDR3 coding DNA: TGTGCCAGCACTAACCTAGGGGGTGCTGGGGCCAACGTCCTGACTTTC. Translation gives CASTNLGGAGANVLTF.

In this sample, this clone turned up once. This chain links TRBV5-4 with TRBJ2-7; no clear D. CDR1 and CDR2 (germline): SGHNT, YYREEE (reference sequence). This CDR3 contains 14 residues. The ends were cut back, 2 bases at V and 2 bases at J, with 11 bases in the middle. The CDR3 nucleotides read TGTGCCAGCAGCTTACGGCAGCCGCCCTACGAGCAGTACTTC. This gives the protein CASSLRQPPYEQYF.

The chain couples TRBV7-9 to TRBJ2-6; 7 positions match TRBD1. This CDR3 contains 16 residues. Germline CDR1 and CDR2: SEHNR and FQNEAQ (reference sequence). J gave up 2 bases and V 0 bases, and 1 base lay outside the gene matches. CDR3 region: CASSLATGTGANVLTF. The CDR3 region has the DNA TGTGCCAGCAGCTTAGCGACAGGGACTGGGGCCAACGTCCTGACTTTC.